This T cell receptor beta chain was sequenced in a study of cytomegalovirus exposure and HLA in healthy donors. Across the whole study: Some 80 million unique TCR sequences came from HLA-typed donors in an early release.

V lost 6 bases, J lost 6 bases, and 8 bases stayed unmatched. Germline-derived CDR1 and CDR2 are MNHEY and SVGAGI. This CDR3 has 15 amino acids. Amplification used 60 Vbeta primers and 13 Jbeta primers. Using immunoSEQ multiplex PCR, the repertoire was profiled, and TCRdb retains in-frame clones only, with some absent. The sample has about 140,000 clones; roughly 80% are singletons. Remarks on this clone: Its antigen is as yet unknown.

General study results and limits: The study carried out a later analysis of TCR beta sequences. It associated some 15,000 of them with specific HLA alleles at a false discovery rate of 0.05. Sequences of the TCR beta chain were said to predict the HLA-A and HLA-B alleles of most subjects accurately. Rare sequences made up most TCRs, while some public TCRs were found in many donors.

The receptor was derived from a middle-aged man in good health and CMV-seronegative. This chain connects TRBV6-5 to TRBJ1-1; 12 bases are shared with TRBD1. Sequencing was performed on PBMCs. Here the CDR3 reads CASSFGTGGFSEAFF. CDR3 DNA: TGTGCCAGCAGCTTCGGGACAGGGGGCTTCTCTGAAGCTTTCTTT.